The source of this TCR beta chain is a study of T cells expressing NK-cell markers. About the study: According to the study, TCR beta repertoires originated from sorted CD3+CD56+NKG2C+, CD3+CD56+NKG2C- and CD3+CD56-NKG2C+ T cells.

Germline V gives CDR1 SGHAT, CDR2 FQNNGV. The CDR3 runs to 14 residues. TCRdb re-analyzed the 5' RACE reads; it lists each CDR3 protein once, without DNA. Recorded here are about 460,000 distinct CDR3 sequences; the top ten clones represent under 1.5%. Concerning this clonotype itself: Its antigen is unidentified.

Overall study findings and caveats: Similarly, these clonotypes led the CD3+CD56-NKG2C+ fraction as well in a few donors.

This sequence joins TRBV11-2 and TRBJ2-1; TCRdb picks TRBD2, but there is no DNA to check that call. The sequence was collected from a woman in her fifties or sixties in good health. Material: blood T cells: a sorted CD56 or NKG2C T cell subset, CD4+ or CD8+ T cells, or bulk PBMC T cells (not recorded which). The CDR3 here is CASSWGLSYNEQFF.